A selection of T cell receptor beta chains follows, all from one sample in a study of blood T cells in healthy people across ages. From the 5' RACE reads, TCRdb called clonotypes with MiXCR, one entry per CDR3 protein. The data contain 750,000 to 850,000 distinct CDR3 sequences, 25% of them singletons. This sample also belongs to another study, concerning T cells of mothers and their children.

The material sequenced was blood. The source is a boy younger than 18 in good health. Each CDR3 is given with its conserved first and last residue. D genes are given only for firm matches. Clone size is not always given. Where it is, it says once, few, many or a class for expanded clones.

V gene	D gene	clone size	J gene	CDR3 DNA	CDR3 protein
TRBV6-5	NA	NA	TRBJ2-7	TGTGCCAGCAGCCCCGGGTCCAACTACGAGCAGTACTTC	CASSPGSNYEQYF
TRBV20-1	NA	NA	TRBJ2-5	TGCAGTGCTGCCTTCCAAGAGACCCAGTACTTC	CSAAFQETQYF
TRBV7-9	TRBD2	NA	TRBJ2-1	TGTGCCAGCAGCTTAACGATGGGCGGGGGGGCTCAAACCTCATTAACCAATGAGCAGTTCTTC	CASSLTMGGGAQTSLTNEQFF
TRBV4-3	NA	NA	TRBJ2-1	TGCGCCAGCAGCCAAGATGGGGGGCCAGGAGGGGGGTACGATGAGCAGTTCTTC	CASSQDGGPGGGYDEQFF
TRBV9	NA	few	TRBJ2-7	TGTGCCAGCAGCGCCGGGGGGCAGAACGAGCAGTACTTC	CASSAGGQNEQYF
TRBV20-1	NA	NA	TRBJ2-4	TGCAGTGCTAGGACAGCCCTCTTAGCCAAAAACATTCAGTACTTC	CSARTALLAKNIQYF
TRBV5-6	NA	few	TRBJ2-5	TGTGCCAGCAGCTACCTGGGCATAAACGAACAAGAGACCCAGTACTTC	CASSYLGINEQETQYF
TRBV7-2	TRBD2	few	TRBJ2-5	TGTGCCAGCAGCCGGAGCGGGAACAAAGAGACCCAGTACTTC	CASSRSGNKETQYF
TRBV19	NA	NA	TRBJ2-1	TGTGCCAGTAGTATAGGGGCCATGGGTAGCGGAGTTGAGCAGTTCTTC	CASSIGAMGSGVEQFF
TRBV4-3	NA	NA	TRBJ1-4	TGCGCCAGCAGCCTCCTTGGGAGGACCACAACTAATGAAAAACTGTTTTTT	CASSLLGRTTTNEKLFF